The subject of this entry is one T cell receptor beta chain. How the authors handled the data: Estimation of nucleated cell counts was performed using reference gene primer amplification. Sequencing was performed with immunoSEQ multiplex PCR; in TCRdb, only in-frame clones are kept and a portion is missing. V, J and clone size are those of that table, while D and trimming were read from the DNA. The table lists 200,000 to 250,000 clones, about nine tenths of them singletons. This record comes from a study of blood T cell repertoires in COVID-19. Study as a whole: COVID-19 samples from acute and convalescent phases originated in the United States, Italy and Spain. PBMCs, B-cell-depleted T cells, or T cells were the source of the cDNA or gDNA that made up the material.

V trimming: 2 bases; J trimming: 5 bases; junction bases outside the gene matches: 9. Germline values: CDR1 MGHRA, CDR2 YSYEKL. This CDR3 contains 15 residues. The chain is built from TRBV4-1 and TRBJ2-7, with 7 bases matching TRBD2. The sample consisted of peripheral blood. The receptor was isolated from an older man with acute or convalescent COVID-19. The CDR3 nucleotides are TGCGCCAGCAGCCAAACAGCGGGACCCCCAAACGAGCAGTACTTC. This gives the protein CASSQTAGPPNEQYF.